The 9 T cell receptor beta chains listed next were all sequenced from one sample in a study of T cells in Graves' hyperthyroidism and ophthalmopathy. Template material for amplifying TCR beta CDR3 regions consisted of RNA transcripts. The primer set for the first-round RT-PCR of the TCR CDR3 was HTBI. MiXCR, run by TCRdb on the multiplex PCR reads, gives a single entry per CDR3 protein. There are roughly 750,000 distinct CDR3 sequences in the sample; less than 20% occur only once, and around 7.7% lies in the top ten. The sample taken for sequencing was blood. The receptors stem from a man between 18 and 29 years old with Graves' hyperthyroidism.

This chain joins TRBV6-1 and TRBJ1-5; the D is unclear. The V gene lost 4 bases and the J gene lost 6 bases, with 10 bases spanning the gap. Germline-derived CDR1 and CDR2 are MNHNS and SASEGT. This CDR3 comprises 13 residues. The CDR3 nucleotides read TGTGCCAGCAGTGGAGAGTCGGCTCAGCCCCAGCATTTT. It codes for CASSGESAQPQHF.

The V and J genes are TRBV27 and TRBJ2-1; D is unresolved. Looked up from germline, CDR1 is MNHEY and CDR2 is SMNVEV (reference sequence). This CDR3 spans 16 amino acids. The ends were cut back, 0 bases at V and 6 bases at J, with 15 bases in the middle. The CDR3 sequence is CASSLSVPSSLNEQFF. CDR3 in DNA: TGTGCCAGCAGTTTATCGGTGCCCTCGTCACTCAATGAGCAGTTCTTC.

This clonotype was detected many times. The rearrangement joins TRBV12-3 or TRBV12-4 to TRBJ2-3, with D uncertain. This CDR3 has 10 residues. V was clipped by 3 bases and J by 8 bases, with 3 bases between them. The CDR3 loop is CASSFGTQYF. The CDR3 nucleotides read TGTGCCAGCAGTTTCGGTACGCAGTATTTT.

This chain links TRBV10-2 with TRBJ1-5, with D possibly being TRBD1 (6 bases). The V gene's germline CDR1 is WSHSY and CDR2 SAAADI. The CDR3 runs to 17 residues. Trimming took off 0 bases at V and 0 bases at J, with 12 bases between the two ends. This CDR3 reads CASSESFRGYSNQPQHF. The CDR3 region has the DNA TGCGCCAGCAGTGAGTCATTTAGGGGGTATAGCAATCAGCCCCAGCATTTT.

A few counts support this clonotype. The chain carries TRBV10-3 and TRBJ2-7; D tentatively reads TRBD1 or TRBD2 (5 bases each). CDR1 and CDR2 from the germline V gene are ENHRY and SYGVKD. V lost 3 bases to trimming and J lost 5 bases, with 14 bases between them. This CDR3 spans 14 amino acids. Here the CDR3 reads CAISDPLRDDEQYF. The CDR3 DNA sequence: TGTGCCATCAGTGACCCCCTTAGGGACGACGAGCAGTACTTC.

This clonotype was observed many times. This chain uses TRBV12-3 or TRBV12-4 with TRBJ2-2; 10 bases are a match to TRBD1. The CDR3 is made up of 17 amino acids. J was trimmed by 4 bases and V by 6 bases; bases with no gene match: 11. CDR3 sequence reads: CASSAPGQGFPTGELFF. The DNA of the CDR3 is TGTGCCAGCAGCGCACCGGGACAGGGGTTTCCCACCGGGGAGCTGTTTTTT.

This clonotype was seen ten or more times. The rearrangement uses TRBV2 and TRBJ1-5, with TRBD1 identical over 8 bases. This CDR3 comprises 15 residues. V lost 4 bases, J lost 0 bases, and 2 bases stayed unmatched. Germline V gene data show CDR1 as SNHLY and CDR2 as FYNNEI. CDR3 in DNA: TGTGCCAGCAGTGGGACAGGGTATAGCAATCAGCCCCAGCATTTT. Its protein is CASSGTGYSNQPQHF.

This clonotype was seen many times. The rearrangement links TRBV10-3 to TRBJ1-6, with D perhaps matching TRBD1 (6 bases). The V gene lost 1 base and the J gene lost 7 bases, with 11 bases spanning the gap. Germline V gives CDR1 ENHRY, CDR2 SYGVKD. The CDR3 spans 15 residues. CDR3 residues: CAISEFGTRNSPLHF. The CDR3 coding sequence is TGTGCCATCAGTGAGTTCGGGACACGAAATTCACCCCTCCACTTT.

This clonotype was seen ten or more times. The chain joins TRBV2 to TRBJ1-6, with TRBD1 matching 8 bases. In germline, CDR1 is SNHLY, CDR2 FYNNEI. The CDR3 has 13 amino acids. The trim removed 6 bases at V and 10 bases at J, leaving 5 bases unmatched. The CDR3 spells CASRDRVGSPLHF. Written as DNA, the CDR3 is TGTGCCAGCAGGGACAGGGTTGGCTCACCCCTCCACTTT.